These 32 T cell receptor beta chains originate from one sample sequenced in a study of circulating and synovial CD4+ cells in juvenile arthritis. Assay used: immunoSEQ multiplex PCR; TCRdb lists only in-frame clones, some missing. The sample includes around 3,600 clones, about four fifths of them seen just once. Sequenced: CD4+ T cells from synovial fluid. The receptors were gathered from a human donor with juvenile idiopathic arthritis.

The V call is TRBV25-1, the J call TRBJ1-5; weak D call: TRBD1 (6 bases). The germline V gene has CDR1 MGHDK and CDR2 SYGVNS. The CDR3 length is 17 residues. Trimming took off 7 bases at V and 2 bases at J, with 21 bases between the two ends. CDR3 loop: CASNSWPSGDCNQPQHF. The CDR3 DNA reads TGTGCCAGCAACAGCTGGCCGTCAGGGGATTGCAATCAGCCCCAGCATTTT.

The sample holds a few counts of this clone. In DNA form, the CDR3 reads TGCAGCGTTCAACGACTAGCGGGAGGGCGTCTCGACGGACCCACAGATACGCAGTATTTT. This sequence encodes CSVQRLAGGRLDGPTDTQYF. The chain joins TRBV29-1 to TRBJ2-3, with 14 bases that match TRBD2. This CDR3 is 20 amino acids long. V gave up 5 bases and J gave up 2 bases; unmatched junction bases: 18. CDR1 is SQVTM and CDR2 is ANQGSEA in the germline V gene.

This rearrangement joins TRBV5-8 to TRBJ2-7, with 10 bases aligning to TRBD1. The CDR3 extends over 13 amino acids. V trimming: 9 bases; J trimming: 7 bases; junction bases outside the gene matches: 10. CDR1 is SGHTS, CDR2 YDEGEE, per germline. CDR3: CANRDRGMREQYF. The CDR3 DNA is TGTGCCAACCGGGACAGGGGAATGAGGGAGCAGTACTTC.

The chain couples TRBV5-1 to TRBJ2-2; the match to TRBD2 covers 9 bases. V shed 2 bases and J 7 bases; nucleotides not matched to a gene: 3. CDR3 size: 14 residues. Germline values: CDR1 SGHRS, CDR2 YFSETQ. The CDR3 reads CASSLAGGIGELFF. Written as DNA, the CDR3 is TGCGCCAGCAGCTTAGCGGGAGGTATCGGGGAGCTGTTTTTT.

V is TRBV29-1 and J is TRBJ1-1; 10 nucleotides line up with TRBD1. This CDR3 region has 13 residues. CDR1 and CDR2 from the germline V gene are SQVTM and ANQGSEA. J was trimmed by 1 base and V by 4 bases; bases with no gene match: 0. The CDR3 loop is CSVGDRGNTEAFF. As DNA, the CDR3 is TGCAGCGTTGGGGACAGGGGGAACACTGAAGCTTTCTTT.

The rearrangement links TRBV29-1 to TRBJ1-1, with D possibly TRBD1 on 5 matching bases. CDR1 and CDR2 (germline): SQVTM, ANQGSEA. The CDR3 totals 10 residues. The CDR3 DNA follows: TGCTCTGGACAGAACACTGAAGCTTTCTTT. Amino acid sequence: CSGQNTEAFF.

Of note for this clone: Other DNA sequences in this sample translate to the same CDR3. The rearrangement uses TRBV7-2 and TRBJ1-6; 9 bases line up with TRBD1. Germline V CDR1 and CDR2: SGHTA, FQGNSA. V trimming: 5 bases; J trimming: 4 bases; junction bases outside the gene matches: 15. The CDR3 runs 19 residues. The CDR3, as DNA: TGTGCCAGCAGCCCAGAACCACCCGGGACAGGGTTTTATAATTCACCCCTCCACTTT. Its translation is CASSPEPPGTGFYNSPLHF.

The chain joins TRBV5-1 to TRBJ2-1, with 8 nucleotides matching TRBD1. The CDR3 extends over 17 amino acids. Germline loops: CDR1 SGHRS, CDR2 YFSETQ. J gave up 4 bases and V 3 bases, and 12 bases lay outside the gene matches. Here the CDR3 reads CASSYDRGDLGYNEQFF. The CDR3 region has the DNA TGCGCCAGCAGCTACGACAGGGGCGACTTGGGATACAATGAGCAGTTCTTC.

The chain carries TRBV7-2 and TRBJ2-1; no reliable D call. Germline CDR1 is SGHTA and CDR2 is FQGNSA. This CDR3 comprises 18 residues. The V end was cut by 5 bases, the J end by 0 bases, with 20 bases between. The CDR3 DNA follows: TGTGCCAGCAGCCACAATCCAATTATACCCCGCTCCTACAATGAGCAGTTCTTC. Protein: CASSHNPIIPRSYNEQFF.

This clone showed up just once. This chain links TRBV30 with TRBJ2-4; a possible D gene is TRBD1 (6 bases). This CDR3 has 12 residues. The germline CDR1 and CDR2 sequences are GTSNPN and SVGIG (reference sequence). V was clipped by 3 bases and J by 7 bases, with 10 bases between them. The CDR3 loop is CAWSLGANIQYF. CDR3 DNA sequence: TGTGCCTGGAGCCTGGGGGCTAACATTCAGTACTTC.

As regards this clone: One end of the junction fails to match germline, which may point to a read error. The J gene is TRBJ1-4, the V gene TRBV6-4; 9 positions agree with TRBD1. CDR3 length equals 15 residues. Germline CDR1 is MRHNA and CDR2 is SNTAGT. CDR3 region: CASDSGRDRVFETVF. The CDR3 coding sequence is TGTGCCAGCGACTCCGGGAGGGACAGGGTCTTTGAAACTGTTTTT.

The V gene is TRBV5-1, the J gene TRBJ2-7, with 8 bases identical to TRBD1. V shed 2 bases and J 2 bases; nucleotides not matched to a gene: 3. This CDR3 has 14 amino acids. The V gene's germline CDR1 is SGHRS and CDR2 YFSETQ. The CDR3: CASSLRTGPYEQYF. DNA of the CDR3: TGCGCCAGCAGCTTACGGACAGGGCCCTACGAGCAGTACTTC.

This clone was seen a few times. The chain couples TRBV25-1 to TRBJ1-3; D might be TRBD1 (6 bases). Looked up from germline, CDR1 is MGHDK and CDR2 is SYGVNS. There are 15 residues in the CDR3. With 3 bases removed from V and 0 bases from J, the gap between germline ends came to 9 bases. CDR3 protein: CASSETGRSGNTIYF. As DNA, the CDR3 is TGTGCCAGCAGTGAGACAGGCCGCTCTGGAAACACCATATATTTT.

The rearrangement joins TRBV10-1 to TRBJ1-3; no clear D gene. CDR3 length equals 14 residues. Germline loops: CDR1 WNHNN, CDR2 SYGVQD (reference sequence). V was pared by 3 bases and J by 2 bases, with 8 bases between. CDR3 protein: CASSDLAPGNTIYF. In nucleotides, the CDR3 is TGCGCCAGCAGTGACTTAGCTCCTGGAAACACCATATATTTT.

The V and J genes are TRBV28 and TRBJ1-4, with TRBD1 as a possible D gene (5 bases). Deletions cut 4 bases from V and 0 bases from J, with 21 bases between. The CDR3 sequence is 19 residues long. Germline lookup yields CDR1 MDHEN and CDR2 SYDVKM. The CDR3 reads CASSSAAGGGFATNEKLFF. Written as DNA, the CDR3 is TGTGCCAGCAGTTCCGCCGCAGGCGGGGGGTTCGCAACTAATGAAAAACTGTTTTTT.

This clone was seen a single time. J is TRBJ2-7 and V is TRBV5-6, with D uncertain. V shed 4 bases and J shed 2 bases, with 13 bases lying between them. Germline loops: CDR1 SGHDT, CDR2 YYEEEE. CDR3 length: 14 amino acids. In nucleotides, the CDR3 is TGTGCCAGCAGCGCCTCCGGGTCGCCCTACGAGCAGTACTTC. Amino acids: CASSASGSPYEQYF.

This clone was seen only once. This chain connects TRBV6-5 to TRBJ2-6, with D tentatively TRBD2 (6 bases). V dropped 6 bases and J dropped 4 bases, with 13 bases sitting between them. The CDR3 sequence is 15 residues long. Germline lookup yields CDR1 MNHEY and CDR2 SVGAGI. CDR3 in amino acids: CASRPGRTGANVLTF. CDR3 nucleotide sequence: TGTGCCAGCAGGCCAGGGAGGACAGGGGCCAACGTCCTGACTTTC.

This chain uses TRBV23-1 with TRBJ2-5, with D possibly being TRBD1 (5 bases). TRBV23-1 is flagged as an ORF with uncertain function. V dropped 2 bases and J dropped 5 bases, with 15 bases sitting between them. The CDR3 consists of 15 residues. The CDR3 spells CASSQTPPGWETQYF. DNA of the CDR3: TGCGCCAGCAGTCAAACCCCCCCAGGGTGGGAGACCCAGTACTTC.

This clone was seen more than once but under ten times. The CDR3 protein is CASSGGTSGRKSTDTQYF. DNA of the CDR3: TGCGCCAGCAGTGGGGGGACTAGCGGGCGTAAATCCACAGATACGCAGTATTTT. The chain uses TRBV10-1 and TRBJ2-3, with TRBD2 identical over 12 bases. This CDR3 is 18 amino acids long. The V gene end was trimmed by 4 bases and the J gene end by 2 bases; junction bases not matched to a gene: 10. Germline assignment: CDR1 WNHNN and CDR2 SYGVQD (reference sequence).

This clone appeared a few times. V usage is TRBV6-6 and J usage is TRBJ2-7; maybe TRBD1 (6 bases). Per germline, CDR1 MNHNY and CDR2 SVGAGI (reference sequence). The CDR3 sequence is 14 residues long. Trimming cost V 5 bases and J 7 bases, with 18 bases left between them. The CDR3 reads CASSVRLQGEEQYF. The CDR3 DNA follows: TGTGCCAGCAGTGTTCGACTACAGGGAGAGGAGCAGTACTTC.

The CDR3 DNA sequence: TGTGCCTGGAGAGGACGGACTAGCGGGAAAGGGGGCACCGGGGAGCTGTTTTTT. Translation gives CAWRGRTSGKGGTGELFF. The chain joins TRBV30 to TRBJ2-2; TRBD2 matches 12 bases. Per germline, CDR1 GTSNPN and CDR2 SVGIG (reference sequence). J gave up 4 bases and V 3 bases, and 12 bases lay outside the gene matches. The CDR3 has 18 residues.

This clone was picked up one time. The genes are TRBV7-3 and TRBJ2-3; 12 bases line up with TRBD2. CDR3 length: 16 residues. From germline, CDR1 is SGHTA and CDR2 FQGTGA. V dropped 3 bases and J dropped 5; count of bases not matched to a gene: 6. The DNA for the CDR3 is TGTGCCAGCAGCTTGACCGGGACTAGCGGGTTAGATACGCAGTATTTT. Encoded protein: CASSLTGTSGLDTQYF.

The J gene is TRBJ1-4, the V gene TRBV2, with 7 bases fitting TRBD1. V lost 6 bases, J lost 8 bases, and 6 bases stayed unmatched. The length of the CDR3 is 13 residues. CDR1 is SNHLY and CDR2 is FYNNEI in the germline V gene. The CDR3 sequence: CASRADRSEKLFF. DNA for the CDR3: TGTGCCAGCAGGGCGGACAGGAGCGAAAAACTGTTTTTT.

The V and J genes are TRBV5-1 and TRBJ2-3; a possible D gene is TRBD2 (5 bases). The V and J ends lost 5 bases and 1 base respectively, with 8 bases between them. Germline-derived CDR1 and CDR2 are SGHRS and YFSETQ. This CDR3 has 13 residues. CDR3 loop: CASSRTGTDTQYF. The CDR3 region has the DNA TGCGCCAGCAGTAGGACTGGCACAGATACGCAGTATTTT.

The chain has TRBV19 and TRBJ1-4; TRBD1 matches at 7 bases. The CDR3 totals 15 residues. J lost 7 bases, V lost 5 bases, and 10 bases had no gene match. Germline values: CDR1 LNHDA, CDR2 SQIVND (reference sequence). For the CDR3, the DNA is TGTGCCAGTAGTGATACACCGGGACAGAGTGAAAAACTGTTTTTT. Translating it yields CASSDTPGQSEKLFF.

The CDR3 DNA reads as TGTGCGACTAGCGGGAGGTACGAGCAGTACTTC. This encodes CATSGRYEQYF. The rearrangement uses TRBV6-6 and TRBJ2-7; 13 positions match TRBD2. The CDR3 has 11 amino acids. The germline V gene has CDR1 MNHNY and CDR2 SVGAGI (reference sequence).

The V gene is TRBV29-1, the J gene TRBJ1-1; TRBD1 might be the D (6 bases). CDR3 length: 13 residues. In germline, CDR1 is SQVTM, CDR2 ANQGSEA. Trimming removed 7 bases from V and 1 base from J, with 13 bases in between. CDR3 bases: TGCAGCGCTATAACAGGGACGAACACTGAAGCTTTCTTT. It codes for CSAITGTNTEAFF.

The gene calls are TRBV20-1 and TRBJ2-1; D unclear. The CDR3 has 11 residues. The germline gives CDR1 DFQATT, CDR2 SNEGSKA (reference sequence). Trimming took off 2 bases at V and 7 bases at J, with 6 bases between the two ends. The CDR3 reads CSARPQNEQFF. CDR3 DNA: TGCAGTGCTAGACCCCAGAATGAGCAGTTCTTC.

The chain uses TRBV5-1 and TRBJ2-5; 7 bases are a match to TRBD1. The CDR3 contains 13 residues. The ends lost 6 bases at V and 2 bases at J; junction bases unmatched: 4. Germline CDR1 is SGHRS and CDR2 is YFSETQ. The CDR3 DNA sequence: TGCGCCAGCACCGGGACAGTACAAGAGACCCAGTACTTC. It is translated as CASTGTVQETQYF.

This chain connects TRBV6-4 to TRBJ2-1, with D perhaps matching TRBD1 (6 bases). Germline lookup yields CDR1 MRHNA and CDR2 SNTAGT. This CDR3 is 16 amino acids long. V shed 3 bases and J shed 10 bases, with 22 bases lying between them. CDR3 amino acids: CASSEDTDSPLGEQFF. The CDR3 DNA follows: TGTGCCAGCAGTGAAGATACGGACAGTCCCCTTGGGGAGCAGTTCTTC.

The rearrangement links TRBV5-1 to TRBJ1-3; 9 bases map to TRBD1. Per the germline V gene, CDR1 is SGHRS and CDR2 is YFSETQ. The CDR3 is made up of 16 amino acids. V was pared by 4 bases and J by 1 base, with 6 bases of the junction left unmatched. CDR3 in DNA: TGCGCCAGCAGCCGTACAGGGGGCAGGTCTGGAAACACCATATATTTT. Translation gives CASSRTGGRSGNTIYF.

The chain combines TRBV14 with TRBJ2-7, with D perhaps TRBD1 (6 bases). The CDR3 length is 14 residues. Trimming pared 4 bases from V and 0 bases from J, leaving 10 bases between. Germline values: CDR1 SGHDN, CDR2 FVKESK. CDR3 protein: CASSPDSNSYEQYF. CDR3 coding DNA: TGTGCCAGCAGCCCGGACAGTAACTCCTACGAGCAGTACTTC.